What follows are 29 T cell receptor beta chains derived from one specimen sequenced in a study of human T cells and chemical hapten exposure. TCRdb passed the RACE reads through MiXCR, listing each CDR3 protein once. Here the sample spans roughly 180,000 distinct CDR3 sequences, 20% to 25% being singletons. Time point meaning: patch test 1, 2 weeks after DPC sensitization. Noted treatment: therapeutic diphenylcyclopropenone sensitization with weekly scalp DPC. The material was whole blood, obtained in connection with sensitization to the hapten diphenylcyclopropenone (DPC). The origin of the receptors is a woman in her forties or fifties with alopecia areata. Some clones in this sample may be carry-over from other donors' samples.

In DNA, the CDR3 is TGTGCCAGCTCACCACTGAACAGCGCGAACACCGGGGAGCTGTTTTTT. Protein sequence: CASSPLNSANTGELFF. The chain links TRBV18 to TRBJ2-2; unclear D gene. The CDR3 runs to 16 residues. Germline loops: CDR1 KGHSH, CDR2 LQKENI. Trimming left V 1 base short and J 0 bases short, with 9 bases between.

This clonotype was picked up a small number of times. The chain carries TRBV7-2 and TRBJ1-6; 9 positions agree with TRBD1. The germline CDR1 and CDR2 sequences are SGHTA and FQGNSA. Germline trimming cut 5 bases from V and 8 bases from J; bases unmatched to any gene: 7. The CDR3 runs 15 residues. The CDR3 nucleotides are TGTGCCAGCAGCGAGGACAGGGGTAGAGATTCACCCCTCCACTTT. This sequence encodes CASSEDRGRDSPLHF.

This clonotype was found a few times. The chain recombines TRBV20-1 with TRBJ2-2; possible D gene TRBD1, 6 bases. The CDR3 is 15 residues long. CDR1 and CDR2 from the germline V gene are DFQATT and SNEGSKA (reference sequence). Trimming cost V 1 base and J 3 bases, with 12 bases left between them. The CDR3: CSARVQGGYTGELFF. For the CDR3, the DNA is TGCAGTGCTAGAGTACAGGGTGGATACACCGGGGAGCTGTTTTTT.

This clonotype was seen more than once but under ten times. This chain uses TRBV30 with TRBJ1-1; the match to TRBD1 covers 8 bases. Losses at the gene ends were 2 bases for V and 2 bases for J; bases not matched to a gene: 4. Germline V CDR1 and CDR2: GTSNPN, SVGIG (reference sequence). CDR3 size: 14 residues. The CDR3 loop reads CAWSSTGGNTEAFF. For the CDR3, the DNA is TGTGCCTGGAGTTCTACAGGGGGAAACACTGAAGCTTTCTTT.

The chain is built from TRBV7-9 and TRBJ1-4, with D hard to call. From germline, CDR1 is SEHNR and CDR2 FQNEAQ (reference sequence). The CDR3 is made up of 11 amino acids. V shed 4 bases and J shed 8 bases, with 5 bases lying between them. As DNA, the CDR3 is TGTGCCAGCAGCTCCGACGAAAAACTGTTTTTT. As protein: CASSSDEKLFF.

The chain links TRBV10-3 to TRBJ1-1; D is perhaps TRBD1 (5 bases). The V end was cut by 4 bases, the J end by 1 base, with 7 bases between. The CDR3 runs to 13 residues. Germline CDR1 and CDR2: ENHRY and SYGVKD. The CDR3: CAISGGQNTEAFF. CDR3 sequence (DNA): TGTGCCATCAGTGGAGGACAGAACACTGAAGCTTTCTTT.

This clonotype was observed a few times. The chain recombines TRBV18 with TRBJ1-1; TRBD1 might be the D (5 bases). The V gene lost 5 bases and the J gene lost 5 bases, with 18 bases spanning the gap. CDR3 length: 15 amino acids. From germline, CDR1 is KGHSH and CDR2 LQKENI. The chain's CDR3 is CASSSSGPWGTEAFF. DNA for the CDR3: TGTGCCAGCTCATCCTCCGGGCCCTGGGGGACTGAAGCTTTCTTT.

CDR3 sequence: CSADRTPGNTIYF. The CDR3 region has the DNA TGCAGTGCTGATAGGACACCTGGAAACACCATATATTTT. This chain links TRBV20-1 with TRBJ1-3; tentatively, D is TRBD1 (5 bases). V lost 5 bases to trimming and J lost 2 bases, with 10 bases between them. Germline V gene data show CDR1 as DFQATT and CDR2 as SNEGSKA (reference sequence). The CDR3 has 13 residues.

CDR3: CSADSTGTSGRAALKYEQYF. CDR3 in DNA: TGCAGTGCTGACTCGACCGGGACTAGCGGGAGGGCCGCGCTTAAGTACGAGCAGTACTTC. The chain links TRBV20-1 to TRBJ2-7, with 16 bases identical to TRBD2. V dropped 5 bases and J dropped 4; count of bases not matched to a gene: 20. CDR3 length: 20 residues. The germline CDR1 and CDR2 sequences are DFQATT and SNEGSKA (reference sequence).

The table lists this clonotype with a few counts. The rearrangement joins TRBV5-6 to TRBJ2-3, with TRBD2 identical over 11 bases. The CDR3 runs 15 residues. CDR1 and CDR2 from the germline V gene are SGHDT and YYEEEE. Trimming at V came to 4 bases and at J to 6 bases, leaving 7 bases not matched to a gene. This CDR3 is CASSKRLAGSDTQYF. DNA for the CDR3: TGTGCCAGCAGCAAAAGACTAGCGGGAAGTGATACGCAGTATTTT.

This clonotype was detected a few times. The V and J genes are TRBV5-6 and TRBJ2-3; 11 bases are shared with TRBD2. Germline V gives CDR1 SGHDT, CDR2 YYEEEE. V gave up 3 bases and J gave up 6 bases; unmatched junction bases: 9. The length of the CDR3 is 16 residues. The CDR3 here is CASSSPPTSGSDTQYF. The CDR3 coding sequence is TGTGCCAGCAGCTCCCCCCCCACTAGCGGGAGTGATACGCAGTATTTT.

V usage is TRBV10-3 and J usage is TRBJ2-1; 15 nucleotides line up with TRBD2. V trimming: 10 bases; J trimming: 0 bases; junction bases outside the gene matches: 7. The CDR3 extends over 17 amino acids. Looked up from germline, CDR1 is ENHRY and CDR2 is SYGVKD. CDR3 nucleotides: TGTGCCACCACGGGACTAGCGGGAGGTAGCTCCTACAATGAGCAGTTCTTC. This sequence encodes CATTGLAGGSSYNEQFF.

This clonotype has a handful of counts. The chain employs TRBV5-1 and TRBJ2-1; 10 nucleotides match TRBD2. The trim removed 2 bases at V and 10 bases at J, leaving 12 bases unmatched. Looked up from germline, CDR1 is SGHRS and CDR2 is YFSETQ. The CDR3 contains 16 residues. CDR3 sequence (DNA): TGCGCCAGCAGCTTCGGTAGCGGGAGGAGTTGGGGGGAGCAGTTCTTC. It is translated as CASSFGSGRSWGEQFF.

The rearrangement joins TRBV2 to TRBJ2-3; TRBD2 agrees at 9 bases. The CDR3 spans 12 residues. The trim removed 7 bases at V and 5 bases at J, leaving 1 base unmatched. Germline CDR1 is SNHLY and CDR2 is FYNNEI. CDR3 residues: CASKLAGDTQYF. CDR3 DNA: TGTGCCAGCAAACTAGCGGGAGATACGCAGTATTTT.

The chain employs TRBV18 and TRBJ1-2; D gene uncertain. Trimming stripped 3 bases from V and 2 bases from J, with 7 bases between. CDR3 length: 13 amino acids. Per germline, CDR1 KGHSH and CDR2 LQKENI. In DNA form, the CDR3 reads TGTGCCAGCTCACCGTCAGGCAACTATGGCTACACCTTC. It specifies CASSPSGNYGYTF.

In DNA form, the CDR3 reads TGTGCCAGCAGCTTGGACCCGGGAACCCACACCGGGGAGCTGTTTTTT. Encoded protein: CASSLDPGTHTGELFF. The V call is TRBV5-4, the J call TRBJ2-2; D might be TRBD2 (5 bases). The CDR3 contains 16 residues. The germline gives CDR1 SGHNT, CDR2 YYREEE (reference sequence). The germline V and J ends were trimmed by 0 bases and 3 bases, with 12 bases remaining between them. Variable domain in full (rest from reference TRBV5-4 and TRBJ2-2): ETGVTQSPTHLIKTRGQQVTLRCSSQSGHNTVSWYQQALGQGPQFIFQYYREEENGRGNFPPRFSGLQFPNYSSELNVNALELDDSALYLCASSLDPGTHTGELFFGEGSRLTVL.

The chain links TRBV29-1 to TRBJ1-2, with a possible D match to TRBD1 (5 bases). Germline values: CDR1 SQVTM, CDR2 ANQGSEA. V was trimmed by 3 bases and J by 4 bases, leaving 12 bases between them. The length of the CDR3 is 13 residues. The CDR3 DNA reads as TGCAGCGTTGACACCAGGGAAGGCTATGGCTACACCTTC. Translation: CSVDTREGYGYTF.

This clonotype was seen only a few times. V gene TRBV7-9 combines with J gene TRBJ2-4, with a weak D call TRBD1 (5 bases). V was trimmed by 5 bases and J by 7 bases, leaving 9 bases between them. The V gene's germline CDR1 is SEHNR and CDR2 FQNEAQ (reference sequence). This CDR3 is 12 amino acids long. This CDR3 reads CASSEDKNIQYF. The DNA for the CDR3 is TGTGCCAGCAGCGAGGACAAGAACATTCAGTACTTC.

This clonotype has a handful of counts. This rearrangement joins TRBV10-3 to TRBJ1-5; no definite D call. Germline CDR1 and CDR2: ENHRY and SYGVKD. Trimming pared 4 bases from V and 3 bases from J, leaving 7 bases between. This CDR3 has 13 residues. CDR3 protein: CAISAGDNQPQHF. In DNA, the CDR3 is TGTGCCATCAGTGCTGGGGACAATCAGCCCCAGCATTTT.

This clonotype showed up just a few times. The chain combines TRBV24-1 with TRBJ1-1; D not resolved. CDR1 is KGHDR, CDR2 SFDVKD, per germline. The CDR3 covers 13 residues. Trimming removed 3 bases from V and 10 bases from J, with 14 bases in between. The CDR3 DNA sequence: TGTGCCACCAGTGATCTTGGACTGGGGAGAGCTTTCTTT. This codes for CATSDLGLGRAFF.

The chain joins TRBV19 to TRBJ1-2; TRBD1 matches at 7 bases. V lost 6 bases to trimming and J lost 0 bases; unmatched junction nucleotides: 10. The CDR3 is made up of 16 amino acids. The V gene's germline CDR1 is LNHDA and CDR2 SQIVND (reference sequence). This CDR3 reads CASRTRTGDTNYGYTF. Written as DNA, the CDR3 is TGTGCCAGTAGAACCAGGACAGGAGACACTAACTATGGCTACACCTTC. Filled out from reference TRBV19 and TRBJ1-2, the complete variable domain reads DGGITQSPKYLFRKEGQNVTLSCEQNLNHDAMYWYRQDPGQGLRLIYYSQIVNDFQKGDIAEGYSVSREKKESFPLTVTSAQKNPTAFYLCASRTRTGDTNYGYTFGSGTRLTVV.

This clonotype was seen only a few times. The CDR3 DNA reads TGTGCCAGCAGTGAAGGCACAGCCCAAGAGACCCAGTACTTC. Amino acids: CASSEGTAQETQYF. V and J are TRBV6-1 and TRBJ2-5; no reliable D call. The V and J ends lost 1 base and 1 base respectively, with 7 bases between them. The length of the CDR3 is 14 residues. Germline loops: CDR1 MNHNS, CDR2 SASEGT.

The chain carries TRBV25-1 and TRBJ1-1, with D possibly TRBD1 on 5 matching bases. V gave up 10 bases and J gave up 2 bases, with 11 bases separating them. The germline V gene has CDR1 MGHDK and CDR2 SYGVNS. This CDR3 contains 12 residues. CDR3 sequence (DNA): TGTGCCACCCGAGGGGAAAACACTGAAGCTTTCTTT. It specifies CATRGENTEAFF.

This clonotype was seen at least ten times. The genes are TRBV6-2 or TRBV6-3 and TRBJ2-3; the D gene is possibly TRBD2 (5 bases). CDR1 and CDR2 from the germline V gene are MNHEY and SVGEGT. The CDR3 loop spans 14 amino acids. V was shortened by 0 bases and J by 6 bases, with 10 bases between the two germline ends. The CDR3 DNA is TGTGCCAGCAGTTACTCCCCGAGGGTGGATACGCAGTATTTT. Its protein is CASSYSPRVDTQYF.

This clonotype was seen repeatedly, ten times or more. The CDR3 DNA follows: TGTGCCAGCAGTTCCCCGTCTGGACAGGGGGACACTGAAGCTTTCTTT. It is translated as CASSSPSGQGDTEAFF. The chain is built from TRBV6-5 and TRBJ1-1; 10 bases line up with TRBD1. Losses at the gene ends were 4 bases for V and 3 bases for J; bases not matched to a gene: 8. The germline V gene has CDR1 MNHEY and CDR2 SVGAGI. The CDR3 is 16 amino acids.

In this sample, this clonotype turned up once. This chain links TRBV12-3 or TRBV12-4 with TRBJ1-1; possibly TRBD1 for D (6 bases). Trimming removed 5 bases at V and 1 base at J, with 14 bases between. The CDR3 runs to 15 residues. The CDR3 DNA sequence: TGTGCCAGCAGTCCACAGGGAATGGGGAACACTGAAGCTTTCTTT. Its translation is CASSPQGMGNTEAFF.

J is TRBJ1-4 and V is TRBV7-8, with a possible D match to TRBD1 (5 bases). The CDR3 is 15 residues long. V gave up 5 bases and J gave up 2 bases, with 12 bases separating them. Germline V gives CDR1 SGHVS, CDR2 FQNEAQ. CDR3 loop: CASSPGYRTNEKLFF. DNA for the CDR3: TGTGCCAGCAGCCCAGGGTACCGGACTAATGAAAAACTGTTTTTT.

This clonotype was found a few times. The chain is built from TRBV29-1 and TRBJ2-1; 11 bases fit TRBD2. Germline V gives CDR1 SQVTM, CDR2 ANQGSEA. The CDR3 sequence is 15 residues long. The junction had 11 bases not matched to a gene; V was cut back by 4 bases and J by 9 bases. The CDR3 reads CSVAGLAGSAGEQFF. The CDR3 DNA reads as TGCAGCGTTGCAGGACTAGCGGGCTCGGCGGGTGAGCAGTTCTTC.

The chain combines TRBV3-1 with TRBJ2-1; 11 bases match TRBD2. Germline CDR1 is LGHDT and CDR2 is YNNKEL (reference sequence). The CDR3 has 17 amino acids. Germline trimming cut 1 base from V and 5 bases from J; bases unmatched to any gene: 7. This CDR3 is CASSQVLTSGRDNEQFF. The DNA for the CDR3 is TGTGCCAGCAGCCAAGTTTTAACTAGCGGGAGAGACAATGAGCAGTTCTTC.